Listed below are T cell receptor beta chains from one sample, sequenced in a study of regulatory T cells in long-lasting Graves disease. TCRdb independently ran MiXCR on the multiplex PCR reads; one entry per CDR3 protein. This sample has some 560,000 distinct CDR3 sequences, with about 16% found just once. These same records also appear under a second study, on T cells in Graves' hyperthyroidism and ophthalmopathy.

The material sequenced was peripheral blood mononuclear cells (PBMCs), taken at new diagnosis, from a patient treated with antithyroid drugs. All receptors derive from a middle-aged woman with Graves disease. Both conserved end residues are part of each CDR3. Each record gives: D gene, V gene, clone size, J gene, CDR3 DNA, CDR3 protein. A D gene is named only where the DNA matches it firmly. Clone size is not always given. Where it is, it says once, few, many or a class for expanded clones.

D: .; V: TRBV7-8; size: few; J: TRBJ2-7; DNA: TGTGCCAGCAGCTTAGGACAGGATGAGCAGTACTTC; CDR3: CASSLGQDEQYF
D: .; V: TRBV28; size: many; J: TRBJ1-1; DNA: TGTGCCAGCAGACCTCGGCAGGGATGGACTGAAGCTTTCTTT; CDR3: CASRPRQGWTEAFF
D: .; V: TRBV28; size: many; J: TRBJ1-2; DNA: TGTGCCAGCAGTTTAGTCGTTGGGGGCTATGGCTACACCTTC; CDR3: CASSLVVGGYGYTF
D: TRBD1; V: TRBV29-1; size: few; J: TRBJ2-3; DNA: TGCAGCGTGGCAGGACAGGCCTCGGGTACGCAGTATTTT; CDR3: CSVAGQASGTQYF
D: TRBD1; V: TRBV3-1; size: few; J: TRBJ1-1; DNA: TGTGCCAGCAGCCCCGCCGGGACAGGGGAAGGTGAAGCTTTCTTT; CDR3: CASSPAGTGEGEAFF
D: .; V: TRBV5-4; size: few; J: TRBJ2-4; DNA: TGTGCCAGCAGCCTTCGGTGGGCAGCGGACATTCAGTACTTC; CDR3: CASSLRWAADIQYF
D: .; V: TRBV5-1; size: .; J: TRBJ2-7; DNA: TGCGCCAGCAGCCAAGAGGGAGGTTCCTACGAGCAGTACTTC; CDR3: CASSQEGGSYEQYF
D: TRBD2; V: TRBV6-1; size: many; J: TRBJ2-7; DNA: TGTGCCAGCAGTCATGGGCCGGGACTAGGATCCAACGAGCAGTACTTC; CDR3: CASSHGPGLGSNEQYF
D: .; V: TRBV2; size: few; J: TRBJ1-3; DNA: TGTGCCAGCTCCCCTGATAAGTACTCTGGAAACACCATATATTTT; CDR3: CASSPDKYSGNTIYF
D: TRBD2; V: TRBV3-1; size: many; J: TRBJ2-5; DNA: TGTGCCAGCAGCCTAATCTCTCCGGGGACTAGCGGGGGGCGAGGGGAGACCCAGTACTTC; CDR3: CASSLISPGTSGGRGETQYF
D: .; V: TRBV5-1; size: .; J: TRBJ2-7; DNA: TGCGCCAGCAGCTTGGACGGACTCAGATACGAGCAGTACTTC; CDR3: CASSLDGLRYEQYF
D: .; V: TRBV6-2/TRBV6-3; size: .; J: TRBJ1-5; DNA: TGTGCCAGCAGTTACGACAGCCGGGGCGATCAGCCCCAGCATTTT; CDR3: CASSYDSRGDQPQHF
D: .; V: TRBV10-2; size: many; J: TRBJ2-5; DNA: TGCGCCAGCACCAGCCAAGAGACCCAGTACTTC; CDR3: CASTSQETQYF
D: .; V: TRBV18; size: many; J: TRBJ2-4; DNA: TGTGCCAGCTCCATGGACAGACTAGCCAAAAACATTCAGTACTTC; CDR3: CASSMDRLAKNIQYF
D: .; V: TRBV9; size: .; J: TRBJ1-2; DNA: TGTGCCAGCAGCGTATACGGGCCCGTAGGACGGGGCTACACCTTC; CDR3: CASSVYGPVGRGYTF
D: TRBD2; V: TRBV20-1; size: many; J: TRBJ2-3; DNA: TGCAGTGCTAGTAGTAGCGGGGGCCAAGATACGCAGTATTTT; CDR3: CSASSSGGQDTQYF
D: .; V: TRBV10-3; size: .; J: TRBJ2-3; DNA: TGTGCCATCAGTGTGACTTCGGGCACAGATACGCAGTATTTT; CDR3: CAISVTSGTDTQYF
D: .; V: TRBV12-3/TRBV12-4; size: many; J: TRBJ1-2; DNA: TGTGCCAGCAGTCGTCCTCGGTCCCACTATGGCTACACCTTC; CDR3: CASSRPRSHYGYTF
D: TRBD1; V: TRBV7-9; size: many; J: TRBJ2-1; DNA: TGTGCCAGCAGCTACCGGGACAGTTACAATGAGCAGTTCTTC; CDR3: CASSYRDSYNEQFF
D: .; V: TRBV20-1; size: many; J: TRBJ1-2; DNA: TGCAGTGCTAGAGGGGGGACTGATTATGACTACACCTTC; CDR3: CSARGGTDYDYTF
D: .; V: TRBV5-1; size: .; J: TRBJ1-6; DNA: TGCGCCAGCGCTGATCAGAATTCACCCCTCCACTTT; CDR3: CASADQNSPLHF
D: TRBD2; V: TRBV20-1; size: many; J: TRBJ2-5; DNA: TGCAGTGCTAGGGAAGGAAGCGGGGGGGAGGAGACCCAGTACTTC; CDR3: CSAREGSGGEETQYF
D: .; V: TRBV6-1; size: many; J: TRBJ1-2; DNA: TGTGCCAGCAGAGGGACGGAGGCTAACTATGGCTACACCTTC; CDR3: CASRGTEANYGYTF
D: .; V: TRBV12-3/TRBV12-4; size: many; J: TRBJ2-1; DNA: TGTGCCAGCAGTTTAGTGGGGCCAAGCGGGCAGTTCTTC; CDR3: CASSLVGPSGQFF
D: .; V: TRBV30; size: .; J: TRBJ2-1; DNA: TGTGCCTGGAGTGAGGGATTGAGCGGGCCTAATGAGCAGTTCTTC; CDR3: CAWSEGLSGPNEQFF
D: .; V: TRBV6-1; size: .; J: TRBJ1-2; DNA: TGTGCCAGCAGTGAATTTAGCCTTGTACCAACCTATGGCTACACCTTC; CDR3: CASSEFSLVPTYGYTF
D: .; V: TRBV12-3/TRBV12-4; size: many; J: TRBJ2-7; DNA: TGTGCCAGCAGTCTTACAGGGATCTACGAGCAGTACTTC; CDR3: CASSLTGIYEQYF
D: .; V: TRBV5-1; size: many; J: TRBJ2-3; DNA: TGCGCCAGCAGGGGCGGGAGCACAGATACGCAGTATTTT; CDR3: CASRGGSTDTQYF
D: .; V: TRBV19; size: many; J: TRBJ2-6; DNA: TGTGCCAGTAGGGACGGGAGCTCTGGGGCCAACGTCCTGACTTTC; CDR3: CASRDGSSGANVLTF
D: .; V: TRBV30; size: few; J: TRBJ1-2; DNA: TGTGCCTGGAGTGTACGGTGGGGCAGGGGCCGTTACGGCTACACCTTC; CDR3: CAWSVRWGRGRYGYTF
D: TRBD1; V: TRBV6-5; size: many; J: TRBJ2-7; DNA: TGTGCCAGCAGTTACTCCGGGACAGGGACCTACGAGCAGTACTTC; CDR3: CASSYSGTGTYEQYF
D: .; V: TRBV7-2; size: .; J: TRBJ2-2; DNA: TGTGCCAGCAGCTCCGGTGGGGTATTGGCCGGGGAGCTGTTTTTT; CDR3: CASSSGGVLAGELFF
D: .; V: TRBV5-1; size: few; J: TRBJ1-2; DNA: TGCGCCAGCAGAGCAGGGTCCGCTCGTGGCTACACCTTC; CDR3: CASRAGSARGYTF
D: .; V: TRBV7-9; size: .; J: TRBJ2-3; DNA: TGTGCCAGCAGGCCTCAGGGATTCTATACGCAGTATTTT; CDR3: CASRPQGFYTQYF
D: TRBD1; V: TRBV29-1; size: many; J: TRBJ2-3; DNA: TGCAGCCCCGTGCGGCCCTTGACAGGGGGAGGAACAGATACGCAGTATTTT; CDR3: CSPVRPLTGGGTDTQYF
D: .; V: TRBV19; size: .; J: TRBJ1-3; DNA: TGTGCCAGTAGTATTCCAGGAGCTGGAAACACCATATATTTT; CDR3: CASSIPGAGNTIYF
D: TRBD1; V: TRBV28; size: .; J: TRBJ2-7; DNA: TGTGCCAGCAGTTACCACCCGCGACAGGGGCTTTACTTC; CDR3: CASSYHPRQGLYF
D: TRBD1; V: TRBV6-1; size: few; J: TRBJ2-2; DNA: TGTGCCAGCAGCGGACAGGGGTGGGCCGGGGAGCTGTTTTTT; CDR3: CASSGQGWAGELFF
D: .; V: TRBV16; size: .; J: TRBJ1-2; DNA: TGTGCCAGCAGCCAATCGGCCCAGATTAACTATGGCTACACCTTC; CDR3: CASSQSAQINYGYTF
D: TRBD1; V: TRBV11-2; size: many; J: TRBJ2-7; DNA: TGTGCCAGCAGCTTTGAGACAGGGCCGACCTACGAGCAGTACTTC; CDR3: CASSFETGPTYEQYF
D: .; V: TRBV5-4; size: few; J: TRBJ2-7; DNA: TGTGCCAGCAGCTTGGAAGGGGCGTCGGACGAGCAGTACTTC; CDR3: CASSLEGASDEQYF